Included here is one TCR beta chain sequence, with context. Its specificity is unknown. Other DNA sequences in this specimen translate into the identical CDR3. Libraries were prepared by immunoSEQ multiplex PCR; TCRdb keeps only in-frame clonotypes and omits some of them. Seen here are 550,000 to 600,000 clones, 98% observed once, and the top ten hold 0.3%. This CDR3 region has 14 residues. Germline V gene data show CDR1 as SQVTM and CDR2 as ANQGSEA. Trimming shortened V by 3 bases and J by 0 bases, and 12 bases separated the two germline ends. The sample originates from a study of shared clonotypes between healthy human individuals. Study as a whole: A couple of women and a few men aged 18 to 49 served as donors. Study-wide findings and caveats: Clonotype sharing across donors was expected to vary with sequencing depth.

Terminally differentiated effector memory CD45RA+ cells were excluded by CCR7 positive selection of CD45RO-negative cells. Sequencing was done on a sample of naive CD8+ T cells sorted from blood. The chain has TRBV29-1 and TRBJ2-7; no reliable D call. The TCR originated in a man aged 30-40 years in good health. CDR3 protein: CSVEVGTSSYEQYF. Written as DNA, the CDR3 is TGCAGCGTTGAGGTGGGAACCTCCTCCTACGAGCAGTACTTC.